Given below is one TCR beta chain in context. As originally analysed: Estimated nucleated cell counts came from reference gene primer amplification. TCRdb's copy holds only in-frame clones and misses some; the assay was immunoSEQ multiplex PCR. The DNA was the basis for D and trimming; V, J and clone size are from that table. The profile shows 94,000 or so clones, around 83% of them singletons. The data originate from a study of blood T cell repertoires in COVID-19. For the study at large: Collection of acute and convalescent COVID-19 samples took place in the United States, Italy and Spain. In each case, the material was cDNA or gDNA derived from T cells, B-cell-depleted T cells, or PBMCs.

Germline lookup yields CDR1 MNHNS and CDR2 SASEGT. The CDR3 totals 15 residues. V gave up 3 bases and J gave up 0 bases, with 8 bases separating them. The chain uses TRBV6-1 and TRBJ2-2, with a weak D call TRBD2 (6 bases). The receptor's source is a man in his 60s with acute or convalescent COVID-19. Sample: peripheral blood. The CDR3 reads CASSDWGANTGELFF. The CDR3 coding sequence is TGTGCCAGCAGTGATTGGGGGGCGAACACCGGGGAGCTGTTTTTT.